One sample yielded the 18 T cell receptor beta chains listed below, sequenced in a study. A single record per CDR3 protein comes from TCRdb applying MiXCR to the RT-PCR reads. The sample consists of about 680,000 distinct CDR3 sequences, 11% to 15% of them appearing once. The sequencing input was memory CD4+ T cells from blood. Every receptor here comes from a female donor in good health, serving as a healthy control.

The sample holds a few counts of this clonotype. The rearrangement joins TRBV5-1 to TRBJ1-2; a weak D match, TRBD1 (5 bases). V was pared by 0 bases and J by 3 bases, with 9 bases between. The CDR3 covers 14 residues. Germline V lookup: CDR1 SGHRS, CDR2 YFSETQ. CDR3 loop: CASSLDGADYGYTF. CDR3 DNA sequence: TGCGCCAGCAGCTTGGATGGGGCAGACTATGGCTACACCTTC.

The table lists this clonotype with many counts. The genes are TRBV3-1 and TRBJ2-5; the D gene is possibly TRBD2 (6 bases). Trimming pared 1 base from V and 5 bases from J, leaving 11 bases between. Germline CDR1 and CDR2: LGHDT and YNNKEL (reference sequence). The CDR3 has 14 amino acids. Here the CDR3 reads CASSQGGGEETQYF. CDR3 sequence (DNA): TGTGCCAGCAGCCAAGGAGGAGGGGAGGAGACCCAGTACTTC.

This clonotype was seen ten or more times. This sequence joins TRBV20-1 and TRBJ2-3; no reliable D call. V was shortened by 4 bases and J by 0 bases, with 14 bases between the two germline ends. This CDR3 is built from 15 residues. CDR1 is DFQATT, CDR2 SNEGSKA, per germline (reference sequence). This chain's CDR3 is CSATNGRESTDTQYF. DNA for the CDR3: TGCAGTGCTACAAACGGACGCGAGAGCACAGATACGCAGTATTTT.

This clonotype was seen repeatedly, ten times or more. V gene TRBV6-5 combines with J gene TRBJ1-4; TRBD1 aligns across 8 bases. Germline CDR1 MNHEY, CDR2 SVGAGI. V shed 7 bases and J 10 bases; nucleotides not matched to a gene: 8. The CDR3 extends over 13 amino acids. This CDR3 is CASTGGQGGKLFF. The CDR3 coding sequence is TGTGCCAGCACAGGAGGACAGGGCGGAAAACTGTTTTTT.

The V call is TRBV12-3 or TRBV12-4, the J call TRBJ1-1; D is ambiguous. Trimming stripped 2 bases from V and 6 bases from J, with 10 bases between. This CDR3 spans 13 amino acids. The CDR3 coding sequence is TGTGCCAGCAGTTTAAAGATGATCGCTGAAGCTTTCTTT. This codes for CASSLKMIAEAFF.

This clonotype turned up a few times. The chain couples TRBV15 to TRBJ1-1; D unresolved. Trimming shortened V by 0 bases and J by 5 bases, and 13 bases separated the two germline ends. The germline gives CDR1 LNHNV, CDR2 YYDKDF (reference sequence). The length of the CDR3 is 15 residues. CDR3 coding DNA: TGTGCCACCAGCAGAGATTATACGCAAGAGACTGAAGCTTTCTTT. Translating it yields CATSRDYTQETEAFF.

The rearrangement joins TRBV7-2 to TRBJ2-2; 7 positions match TRBD2. Germline values: CDR1 SGHTA, CDR2 FQGNSA. Trimming at V came to 4 bases and at J to 5 bases, leaving 10 bases not matched to a gene. The CDR3 loop spans 16 amino acids. The CDR3 sequence is CASSYPLAVITGELFF. CDR3 coding DNA: TGTGCCAGCAGCTATCCTCTAGCGGTCATAACCGGGGAGCTGTTTTTT. Full variable domain (outside the CDR3, taken from reference TRBV7-2 and TRBJ2-2): GAGVSQSPSNKVTEKGKDVELRCDPISGHTALYWYRQSLGQGLEFLIYFQGNSAPDKSGLPSDRFSAERTGGSVSTLTIQRTQQEDSAVYLCASSYPLAVITGELFFGEGSRLTVL.

The chain has TRBV20-1 and TRBJ2-2; D not certain. V lost 3 bases to trimming and J lost 2 bases, with 10 bases between them. This CDR3 is built from 14 residues. Germline-derived CDR1 and CDR2 are DFQATT and SNEGSKA (reference sequence). CDR3 sequence (DNA): TGCAGTGCTAGGGAACCGGGCAACACCGGGGAGCTGTTTTTT. Encoded protein: CSAREPGNTGELFF.

This chain's CDR3 is CASSRTASAGSSYEQYF. CDR3 bases: TGCGCCAGCAGCCGAACAGCTAGCGCGGGAAGCTCCTACGAGCAGTACTTC. This chain links TRBV4-3 with TRBJ2-7; D is perhaps TRBD2 (6 bases). Germline V CDR1 and CDR2: LGHNA, YSLEER. V was pared by 4 bases and J by 0 bases, with 19 bases between. The CDR3 length is 17 residues.

This clonotype came up many times. V is TRBV7-2 and J is TRBJ2-5; TRBD2 agrees at 11 bases. CDR1 and CDR2 (germline): SGHTA, FQGNSA. This CDR3 comprises 15 residues. Germline trimming cut 2 bases from V and 4 bases from J; bases unmatched to any gene: 3. CDR3 amino acids: CASSLTSGGRETQYF. The DNA for the CDR3 is TGTGCCAGCAGCTTAACTAGCGGGGGCAGAGAGACCCAGTACTTC. The whole variable domain, filled in from reference TRBV7-2 and TRBJ2-5, reads GAGVSQSPSNKVTEKGKDVELRCDPISGHTALYWYRQSLGQGLEFLIYFQGNSAPDKSGLPSDRFSAERTGGSVSTLTIQRTQQEDSAVYLCASSLTSGGRETQYFGPGTRLLVL.

V and J are TRBV18 and TRBJ2-5, with D tentatively TRBD1 or TRBD2 (5 bases each). The CDR3 covers 14 residues. Germline CDR1 is KGHSH and CDR2 is LQKENI. V was trimmed by 3 bases and J by 2 bases, leaving 10 bases between them. The CDR3 coding sequence is TGTGCCAGCTCACCCTTGGGGACGCAAGAGACCCAGTACTTC. Protein sequence: CASSPLGTQETQYF.

This clonotype showed up just once. This chain joins TRBV7-2 and TRBJ1-1; unclear D gene. Looked up from germline, CDR1 is SGHTA and CDR2 is FQGNSA. The ends were cut back, 3 bases at V and 3 bases at J, with 14 bases in the middle. The CDR3 covers 15 residues. This chain's CDR3 is CASSLTPSPDTEAFF. The CDR3 DNA is TGTGCCAGCAGCTTGACGCCCAGCCCTGACACTGAAGCTTTCTTT. Together with reference TRBV7-2 and TRBJ1-1, the CDR3 gives the full variable domain: GAGVSQSPSNKVTEKGKDVELRCDPISGHTALYWYRQSLGQGLEFLIYFQGNSAPDKSGLPSDRFSAERTGGSVSTLTIQRTQQEDSAVYLCASSLTPSPDTEAFFGQGTRLTVV.

This clonotype was picked up many times. The rearrangement links TRBV20-1 to TRBJ2-7; TRBD2 might be the D (5 bases). The length of the CDR3 is 14 residues. With 3 bases removed from V and 2 bases from J, the gap between germline ends came to 14 bases. In germline, CDR1 is DFQATT, CDR2 SNEGSKA (reference sequence). Here the CDR3 DNA reads TGCAGTGCTAGCGGAGCGGAGCCGCCCTACGAGCAGTACTTC. Encoded protein: CSASGAEPPYEQYF.

In its sample, this clonotype was seen a few times. The chain uses TRBV20-1 and TRBJ2-5; TRBD2 matches 16 bases. V lost 1 base and J lost 4; bases outside the gene matches: 6. CDR1 and CDR2 (germline): DFQATT, SNEGSKA (reference sequence). The CDR3 runs 17 residues. The CDR3 region has the DNA TGCAGTGCTAGAGGCGGGACTAGCGGGAGGGCCGGAGAGACCCAGTACTTC. This translates into CSARGGTSGRAGETQYF.

This clonotype is a singleton in its sample. The V call is TRBV11-2, the J call TRBJ1-4; possible D gene TRBD1, 5 bases. V was cut by 5 bases and J by 8 bases, with 12 bases left in between. CDR1 SGHAT and CDR2 FQNNGV come from the germline V gene. The CDR3 totals 13 residues. CDR3 DNA: TGTGCCAGCAGCCCAGGGATTAAGGAAAAACTGTTTTTT. Translated, it gives CASSPGIKEKLFF.

The sample holds many counts of this clonotype. This chain joins TRBV30 and TRBJ1-2; TRBD1 matches at 8 bases. CDR1 and CDR2 from the germline V gene are GTSNPN and SVGIG (reference sequence). The CDR3 runs to 13 residues. The trim removed 4 bases at V and 3 bases at J, leaving 4 bases unmatched. Here the CDR3 reads CAWTLGQDYGYTF. The CDR3 DNA is TGTGCCTGGACCCTGGGACAGGACTATGGCTACACCTTC.

This clonotype turned up a few times. V usage is TRBV11-1 and J usage is TRBJ1-1, with D hard to call. Germline lookup yields CDR1 SGHAT and CDR2 FQDESV (reference sequence). The CDR3 loop spans 13 amino acids. The V end was cut by 5 bases, the J end by 4 bases, with 11 bases between. The CDR3 DNA follows: TGTGCCAGCAGCGGGCAGGTCGGCACTGAAGCTTTCTTT. Residues: CASSGQVGTEAFF.

The V and J genes are TRBV3-1 and TRBJ2-3; 10 bases map to TRBD2. Trimming cost V 1 base and J 4 bases; bases outside gene matches: 2. The CDR3 length is 15 residues. Germline V gene data show CDR1 as LGHDT and CDR2 as YNNKEL (reference sequence). Written as DNA, the CDR3 is TGTGCCAGCAGCCAAGGGACTAGCGGTCCAGATACGCAGTATTTT. It translates to CASSQGTSGPDTQYF.